The table lists the clone carrying this T cell receptor beta chain with a few counts. These data originate in a study of CD8 T cells in Susac syndrome. Trimming pared 5 bases from V and 4 bases from J, leaving 15 bases between. The germline CDR1 and CDR2 sequences are MDHEN and SYDVKM. CDR3 length: 14 residues. Reverse transcription of roughly 0.45 to 1 ug RNA was performed with random hexamers. In TCRdb, the immunoSEQ multiplex PCR reads were re-called with MiXCR into one record per CDR3 protein. The repertoire holds 55,000 to 75,000 distinct CDR3 sequences, with 93% as singletons. The sequence was obtained from a human donor with Susac syndrome. The V call is TRBV28, the J call TRBJ2-7; perhaps TRBD2 as D (5 bases). Sample: CD4+ T cells from PBMCs. The CDR3 bases are TGTGCCAGCAGTCCTCCGGGATCCAGGTACGAGCAGTACTTC. This codes for CASSPPGSRYEQYF.